A single sample is the source of the 21 T cell receptor beta chains below, sequenced in a study of CD8 T cells in Susac syndrome. RNA was extracted with the RNeasy kit, and a quantity of 0.5 to 1 ug was reverse transcribed using random hexamers. A single record per CDR3 protein comes from TCRdb applying MiXCR to the immunoSEQ multiplex PCR reads. The top ten hold more than 0.12% of the sample, which has around 150,000 distinct CDR3 sequences, around 94% seen once. Sequenced sample: CD4+ T cells from PBMCs. The receptor source for this set is a human donor in good health.

The V and J genes are TRBV3-1 and TRBJ1-1; tentative D call: TRBD1 (6 bases). The germline V gene encodes CDR1 LGHDT and CDR2 YNNKEL (reference sequence). The CDR3 covers 13 residues. V was cut by 4 bases and J by 1 base, with 7 bases left in between. This CDR3 is CASSPGANTEAFF. CDR3 DNA sequence: TGTGCCAGCAGCCCGGGGGCGAACACTGAAGCTTTCTTT.

This clonotype was detected a few times. The J gene is TRBJ2-5, the V gene TRBV11-1, with D maybe TRBD2 (6 bases). The V gene's germline CDR1 is SGHAT and CDR2 FQDESV (reference sequence). The length of the CDR3 is 13 residues. V shed 5 bases and J shed 5 bases, with 12 bases lying between them. CDR3 DNA sequence: TGTGCCAGCAGCCCCGGGGGACGCGAGACCCAGTACTTC. This sequence encodes CASSPGGRETQYF. The full variable domain, with the rest looked up from reference TRBV11-1 and TRBJ2-5, is EAEVAQSPRYKITEKSQAVAFWCDPISGHATLYWYRQILGQGPELLVQFQDESVVDDSQLPKDRFSAERLKGVDSTLKIQPAELGDSAMYLCASSPGGRETQYFGPGTRLLVL.

The chain is built from TRBV20-1 and TRBJ2-4; D perhaps matches TRBD1 (6 bases). This CDR3 contains 12 residues. Trimming removed 5 bases from V and 12 bases from J, with 17 bases in between. The germline CDR1 and CDR2 sequences are DFQATT and SNEGSKA (reference sequence). The CDR3 DNA follows: TGCAGTGCTGACTCCCGACAGGCCGATCAGTACTTC. Translated, it gives CSADSRQADQYF.

This chain connects TRBV12-3 or TRBV12-4 to TRBJ1-1; D gene uncertain. The CDR3 totals 12 residues. The V and J ends lost 7 bases and 2 bases respectively, with 8 bases between them. The CDR3 region has the DNA TGTGCCAGCAACCCGGGAAACACTGAAGCTTTCTTT. Its protein product is CASNPGNTEAFF.

J is TRBJ2-1 and V is TRBV9; tentative D call: TRBD1 (6 bases). Germline V gene sequence: CDR1 SGDLS, CDR2 YYNGEE. V was pared by 0 bases and J by 9 bases, with 13 bases between. The length of the CDR3 is 14 residues. The CDR3 protein is CASSVDQGKGEQFF. CDR3 bases: TGTGCCAGCAGCGTAGACCAGGGGAAGGGTGAGCAGTTCTTC.

The rearrangement links TRBV4-3 to TRBJ2-7; tentatively, D is TRBD1 (5 bases). V gave up 2 bases and J gave up 6 bases, with 17 bases separating them. The CDR3 loop spans 15 amino acids. CDR1 LGHNA and CDR2 YSLEER come from the germline V gene. CDR3 loop: CASSQINRFPFEQYF. Here the CDR3 DNA reads TGCGCCAGCAGCCAAATCAACAGGTTCCCTTTCGAGCAGTACTTC.

CDR3 DNA sequence: TGTGCCACCAGTGACTCCGGGACTGCCGGGGACGAGCAGTACTTC. Protein sequence: CATSDSGTAGDEQYF. This chain links TRBV24-1 with TRBJ2-7; weak D call: TRBD2 (6 bases). V lost 4 bases and J 5 bases, leaving 17 bases between the germline ends. The germline V gene encodes CDR1 KGHDR and CDR2 SFDVKD. This CDR3 has 15 amino acids.

The CDR3, as DNA: TGTGCCAGCAGCGCGGACTTCCTAATCTACGAGCAGTACTTC. This translates into CASSADFLIYEQYF. The rearrangement uses TRBV7-2 and TRBJ2-7; D is perhaps TRBD2 (5 bases). Trimming took 5 bases from V and 3 from J, leaving 14 bases between them. This CDR3 spans 14 amino acids. Germline V lookup: CDR1 SGHTA, CDR2 FQGNSA.

This clonotype was counted a single time. The V gene is TRBV20-1, the J gene TRBJ2-7, with TRBD2 matching 10 bases. CDR1 is DFQATT and CDR2 is SNEGSKA in the germline V gene (reference sequence). CDR3 length equals 20 residues. J lost 1 base, V lost 2 bases, and 20 bases had no gene match. The CDR3: CSARSRGFERGGGMSYEQYF. The CDR3 DNA reads TGCAGTGCTAGATCCCGGGGCTTTGAGCGGGGGGGCGGTATGTCCTACGAGCAGTACTTC.

The genes are TRBV7-2 and TRBJ2-1; D not certain. The CDR3 has 15 amino acids. Germline CDR1 reads SGHTA; CDR2 reads FQGNSA. Deletions cut 1 base from V and 8 bases from J, with 15 bases between. The CDR3 here is CASSLDSPESDEQFF. CDR3 DNA sequence: TGTGCCAGCAGCTTAGACTCCCCAGAAAGCGATGAGCAGTTCTTC.

J is TRBJ2-1 and V is TRBV7-8; TRBD1 agrees at 7 bases. Trimming at V came to 5 bases and at J to 8 bases, leaving 6 bases not matched to a gene. CDR1 is SGHVS and CDR2 is FQNEAQ in the germline V gene. The CDR3 is 13 residues long. CDR3 DNA sequence: TGTGCCAGCAGCGAGACAGGGAGATATGAGCAGTTCTTC. This codes for CASSETGRYEQFF.

This chain links TRBV10-3 with TRBJ2-7; 11 nucleotides align to TRBD1. The V gene's germline CDR1 is ENHRY and CDR2 SYGVKD. The junction had 5 bases not matched to a gene; V was cut back by 8 bases and J by 5 bases. This CDR3 comprises 13 residues. The CDR3 sequence is CAIQGTGGHEQYF. As DNA, the CDR3 is TGTGCCATCCAAGGGACAGGGGGACACGAGCAGTACTTC.

This clonotype was detected once. The V and J genes are TRBV30 and TRBJ1-5, with TRBD1 matching over 7 bases. This CDR3 spans 14 amino acids. With 5 bases clipped from V and 3 bases from J, the junction kept 7 bases outside the gene matches. In germline, CDR1 is GTSNPN, CDR2 SVGIG (reference sequence). The CDR3 spells CAWGWTGDNQPQHF. The CDR3 nucleotides read TGTGCCTGGGGCTGGACAGGTGACAATCAGCCCCAGCATTTT. Filled out from reference TRBV30 and TRBJ1-5, the complete variable domain reads SQTIHQWPATLVQPVGSPLSLECTVEGTSNPNLYWYRQAAGRGLQLLFYSVGIGQISSEVPQNLSASRPQDRQFILSSKKLLLSDSGFYLCAWGWTGDNQPQHFGDGTRLSIL.

CDR3 residues: CASSETPAGGEDTQYF. CDR3 sequence (DNA): TGTGCCAGCAGTGAAACCCCAGCGGGGGGAGAGGATACGCAGTATTTT. This chain uses TRBV6-1 with TRBJ2-3, with 9 bases lining up with TRBD2. Germline V gene lookup returns CDR1 MNHNS and CDR2 SASEGT. V was pared by 2 bases and J by 6 bases, with 9 bases of the junction left unmatched. The CDR3 consists of 16 residues.

The V gene is TRBV20-1, the J gene TRBJ2-1; 12 nucleotides agree with TRBD2. CDR3 length equals 13 residues. Germline V CDR1 and CDR2: DFQATT, SNEGSKA (reference sequence). The DNA of the CDR3 is TGCAGCCCTAGCGGGGGGGCCATGTATGAGCAGTTCTTC. Amino acids: CSPSGGAMYEQFF.

The chain links TRBV2 to TRBJ2-3; TRBD2 matches at 11 bases. Looked up from germline, CDR1 is SNHLY and CDR2 is FYNNEI. Germline trimming cut 3 bases from V and 8 bases from J; bases unmatched to any gene: 4. CDR3 size: 14 residues. As DNA, the CDR3 is TGTGCCAGCAGTGATGCTAGCGGGGGGCCTACGCAGTATTTT. This translates into CASSDASGGPTQYF.

This clonotype was seen once. V usage is TRBV29-1 and J usage is TRBJ1-5, with D uncertain. The CDR3 spans 13 residues. In germline, CDR1 is SQVTM, CDR2 ANQGSEA. Deletions cut 3 bases from V and 3 bases from J, with 9 bases between. CDR3 protein: CSVDDGSNQPQHF. The CDR3 DNA follows: TGCAGCGTTGATGACGGCTCCAATCAGCCCCAGCATTTT. The whole variable domain, filled in from reference TRBV29-1 and TRBJ1-5, reads SAVISQKPSRDICQRGTSLTIQCQVDSQVTMMFWYRQQPGQSLTLIATANQGSEATYESGFVIDKFPISRPNLTFSTLTVSNMSPEDSSIYLCSVDDGSNQPQHFGDGTRLSIL.

This clonotype was seen a single time. The chain has TRBV29-1 and TRBJ1-2, with TRBD1 as a possible D gene (5 bases). Trimming pared 8 bases from V and 5 bases from J, leaving 21 bases between. Germline-derived CDR1 and CDR2 are SQVTM and ANQGSEA. This CDR3 has 14 residues. CDR3 in DNA: TGCAGCACCTCCCCCAGCGGGACTGCATATGGCTACACCTTC. Its protein product is CSTSPSGTAYGYTF. Looking up the rest from reference TRBV29-1 and TRBJ1-2 gives the full variable domain: SAVISQKPSRDICQRGTSLTIQCQVDSQVTMMFWYRQQPGQSLTLIATANQGSEATYESGFVIDKFPISRPNLTFSTLTVSNMSPEDSSIYLCSTSPSGTAYGYTFGSGTRLTVV.

CDR3 nucleotide sequence: TGTGCCAGTAGTATGCGGACAGGGGTCGACTATGGCTACACCTTC. Encoded protein: CASSMRTGVDYGYTF. The V call is TRBV19, the J call TRBJ1-2; 9 nucleotides line up with TRBD1. CDR3 length: 15 amino acids. Germline lookup yields CDR1 LNHDA and CDR2 SQIVND (reference sequence). Trimming took 3 bases from V and 3 from J; bases not matched to a gene: 5.

This clonotype was recorded once. The rearrangement joins TRBV30 to TRBJ1-5, with D possibly being TRBD1 (5 bases). V was pared by 1 base and J by 4 bases, with 11 bases between. The CDR3 contains 14 residues. Germline V gene data show CDR1 as GTSNPN and CDR2 as SVGIG (reference sequence). As DNA, the CDR3 is TGTGCCTGGAGTGCCTCAGGGATAAATCAGCCCCAGCATTTT. Its translation: CAWSASGINQPQHF.

The chain joins TRBV29-1 to TRBJ2-5; D unclear. Germline lookup yields CDR1 SQVTM and CDR2 ANQGSEA. Between the trimmed V and J ends, which lost 6 bases and 5 bases, there was a span of 13 bases. The CDR3 extends over 12 amino acids. The CDR3 is CSVSRQGETQYF. In nucleotides, the CDR3 is TGCAGCGTCAGTAGGCAAGGGGAGACCCAGTACTTC.